Below, 11 T cell receptor beta chains from the same sample are listed, as sequenced in a study of T cell responses to AZD1222 COVID-19 vaccine. Sequenced by immunoSEQ multiplex PCR; TCRdb stores in-frame clones only, minus some. The profile shows approximately 150,000 clones, 87% of them singletons. The input for sequencing was peripheral blood, taken 28 days after the second AZD1222 dose. Source of these receptors: an adult who received the AZD1222 COVID-19 vaccine.

V gene TRBV11-2 combines with J gene TRBJ2-1; D remains unclear. This CDR3 is built from 15 residues. Trimming stripped 5 bases from V and 4 bases from J, with 15 bases between. The V gene's germline CDR1 is SGHAT and CDR2 FQNNGV. CDR3 amino acids: CASSVGLSNYNEQFF. The CDR3 DNA sequence: TGTGCCAGCAGCGTCGGGCTCTCCAATTACAATGAGCAGTTCTTC.

On this clone itself: The same CDR3 arises from other DNA sequences in this sample as well. The chain employs TRBV4-3 and TRBJ2-1; no clear D gene. Germline V CDR1 and CDR2: LGHNA, YSLEER. The CDR3 covers 14 residues. Trimming took 0 bases from V and 4 from J, leaving 7 bases between them. The CDR3 loop is CASSQDRLYNEQFF. For the CDR3, the DNA is TGCGCCAGCAGCCAAGATCGGCTTTACAATGAGCAGTTCTTC.

The chain links TRBV5-1 to TRBJ2-1, with 9 bases fitting TRBD1. CDR1 and CDR2 from the germline V gene are SGHRS and YFSETQ. The CDR3 length is 15 residues. V trimming: 0 bases; J trimming: 6 bases; junction bases outside the gene matches: 4. The CDR3 protein is CASSLGGQGINEQFF. The CDR3 DNA sequence: TGCGCCAGCAGCTTGGGTGGACAGGGGATCAATGAGCAGTTCTTC.

This clone was seen only a few times. The chain joins TRBV11-2 to TRBJ1-4; D gene uncertain. Looked up from germline, CDR1 is SGHAT and CDR2 is FQNNGV. Trimming shortened V by 0 bases and J by 2 bases, and 10 bases separated the two germline ends. The CDR3 sequence is 16 residues long. For the CDR3, the DNA is TGTGCCAGCAGCTTAGATCCACCCCTGACTAATGAAAAACTGTTTTTT. This translates into CASSLDPPLTNEKLFF.

V is TRBV12-3 or TRBV12-4 and J is TRBJ2-3; D is undetermined. The germline V and J ends were trimmed by 3 bases and 4 bases, with 8 bases remaining between them. CDR3 size: 13 residues. The DNA for the CDR3 is TGTGCCAGCAGTTTTCAGGCGGCAGATACGCAGTATTTT. Its translation: CASSFQAADTQYF.

The gene calls are TRBV27 and TRBJ1-6; 7 bases agree with TRBD1. This CDR3 region has 14 residues. With V trimmed by 6 bases and J by 3 bases, 2 bases remained unmatched. Germline CDR1 reads MNHEY; CDR2 reads SMNVEV (reference sequence). CDR3 protein: CASRTGNYNSPLHF. The CDR3 DNA follows: TGTGCCAGCAGGACAGGGAACTATAATTCACCCCTCCACTTT.

The genes are TRBV5-6 and TRBJ1-6; D is unclear. The germline gives CDR1 SGHDT, CDR2 YYEEEE. The V end lost 3 bases, the J end lost 7 bases, and 14 bases lay between the germline ends. The CDR3 is made up of 15 amino acids. The CDR3, as DNA: TGTGCCAGCAGCTCCCGAGTAGGCAGCAATTCACCCCTCCACTTT. It encodes CASSSRVGSNSPLHF.

The chain joins TRBV5-4 to TRBJ1-6; D is undetermined. The length of the CDR3 is 13 residues. The V and J ends lost 10 bases and 0 bases respectively, with 8 bases between them. Per germline, CDR1 SGHNT and CDR2 YYREEE (reference sequence). The CDR3, as DNA: TGTGCCGCACAGAGCTCCTATAATTCACCCCTCCACTTT. It encodes CAAQSSYNSPLHF.

A single count supports this clone. The rearrangement links TRBV19 to TRBJ2-1, with D tentatively TRBD2 (6 bases). Trimming pared 11 bases from V and 4 bases from J, leaving 15 bases between. This CDR3 comprises 13 residues. Germline V lookup: CDR1 LNHDA, CDR2 SQIVND (reference sequence). The CDR3 nucleotides are TGTGCCTCCTGGGGGGATCCTTACAATGAGCAGTTCTTC. This encodes CASWGDPYNEQFF. The variable domain in full, completed from reference TRBV19 and TRBJ2-1, reads DGGITQSPKYLFRKEGQNVTLSCEQNLNHDAMYWYRQDPGQGLRLIYYSQIVNDFQKGDIAEGYSVSREKKESFPLTVTSAQKNPTAFYLCASWGDPYNEQFFGPGTRLTVL.

This clone was recorded once. The V gene is TRBV7-9, the J gene TRBJ1-2, with D maybe TRBD1 (6 bases). CDR1 SEHNR and CDR2 FQNEAQ come from the germline V gene (reference sequence). The CDR3 spans 18 residues. The germline V and J ends were trimmed by 5 bases and 0 bases, with 22 bases remaining between them. CDR3 residues: CASSPRTVLRETNYGYTF. CDR3 nucleotides: TGTGCCAGCAGCCCCCGGACAGTACTAAGAGAAACTAACTATGGCTACACCTTC.

The rearrangement joins TRBV5-4 to TRBJ2-1; 8 nucleotides agree with TRBD1. The V gene end was trimmed by 1 base and the J gene end by 6 bases; junction bases not matched to a gene: 0. The CDR3 sequence is 13 residues long. CDR1 is SGHNT, CDR2 YYREEE, per germline (reference sequence). Written as DNA, the CDR3 is TGTGCCAGCAGCTTGACAGGGGGCAATGAGCAGTTCTTC. Translated, it gives CASSLTGGNEQFF.